This TCR beta chain was sequenced for a study of blood T cell repertoires in COVID-19 (TCRdb year 2020). Turning to the overall study: Collaborator samples came from the United States, Italy and Spain and covered acute and convalescent phases of COVID-19. The prospective study material was composed of cDNA or gDNA derived from T cells, B-cell-depleted T cells, or PBMCs. Deeply sampled blood TCRbeta repertoires from subjects exposed to, actively infected with, or recovered from COVID-19 were included in the dataset. The repertoires were released in a freely available public database intended as a resource for research on the immune response to SARS-CoV-2. Samples came from the ongoing ImmuneRACE study (first 160 participants) plus 1,254 subjects from 6 global collaborators. A de-identified subject ID, COVID-19 status, age in years and sex were almost always included in the sample metadata. HLA class I and class II types, where available, came from metadata supplied by the sample provider rather than from assay-based typing. The study at large found these results: The quantity of clinical and demographic metadata differed by source and by participant and was supplied without curation.

Details on this clone: What antigen it recognizes has not been identified. One base away there is no much larger clone; base qualities are not given.

Another Seattle source contributed samples from volunteer blood donors who had recovered from COVID-19. Whole blood was collected in K2EDTA tubes by collaborating institutions according to the institutions' own protocols. For TCRbeta analysis, collaborators shipped samples in one of three forms: frozen whole blood, isolated PBMCs, or DNA extracted from either of those sample types. After removal of 8 bases from V and 2 bases from J, the junction retains 7 bases not matched to a gene. CDR1 and CDR2 are read off the germline V gene as SGHRS and YFSETQ. Reading from cysteine to phenylalanine, the CDR3 counts 14 amino acids. The CDR3 DNA has 42 bases and is translated from base 1. The immunoSEQ Assay, a bias-controlled multiplex PCR, was used to amplify TCRbeta CDR3 regions from genomic DNA. In the source study's methods: Within the assay, amplification of reference gene primers was used to estimate how many nucleated cells each sample contained. Sequence reads were collapsed and filtered to measure the absolute abundance of every unique TCRbeta CDR3 rearrangement. For each sample, productive Simpson clonality was calculated as the square root of Simpson's diversity index over productive rearrangements. Not all clones reach the TCRdb copy of this immuneACCESS table, which keeps in-frame sequences only. Checked studies attribute under half of the gap to unresolved V genes and leave the rest unexplained. The D gene and trimming were derived from the DNA, and the V and J assignments and clone size from that table. The sample has roughly 150,000 clones on record, roughly 91% of them singletons. The biggest ten clones account for 2% to 2.5% of the sample.

The sequence came from a middle-aged man who had recovered from COVID-19. Sequencing was performed on peripheral blood. In this chain, TRBV5-1 is recombined with TRBJ1-2; 9 central nucleotides agree with TRBD1. The nucleotide sequence reads TGCGCCAGGCACCGACAGGGGGTAAACTATGGCTACACCTTC. Its coded protein is CARHRQGVNYGYTF.